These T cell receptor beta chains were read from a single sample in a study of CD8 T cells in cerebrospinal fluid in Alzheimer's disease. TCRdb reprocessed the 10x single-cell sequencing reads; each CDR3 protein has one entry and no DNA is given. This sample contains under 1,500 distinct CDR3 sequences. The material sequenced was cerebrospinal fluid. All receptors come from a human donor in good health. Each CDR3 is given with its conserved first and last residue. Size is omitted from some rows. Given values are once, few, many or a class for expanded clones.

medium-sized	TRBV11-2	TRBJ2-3	CASSLDSRTGGRSSTDTQYF
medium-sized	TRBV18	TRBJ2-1	CASSPSGSSYNEQFF
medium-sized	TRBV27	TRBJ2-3	CASSLREGLTDTQYF
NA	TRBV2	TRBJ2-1	CASSEDGSSYNEQFF
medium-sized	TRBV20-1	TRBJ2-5	CSAVLGGQETQYF
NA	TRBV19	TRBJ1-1	CASTHRTGGTEAFF
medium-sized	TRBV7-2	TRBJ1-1	CASSLVRQVAFF
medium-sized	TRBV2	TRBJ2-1	CASAGGLANYNEQFF
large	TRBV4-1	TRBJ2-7	CASSQAHTGAYSYEQYF
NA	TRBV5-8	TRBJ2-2	CASSLLRPANTGELFF
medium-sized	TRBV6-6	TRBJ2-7	CASTLAPYHEQYF
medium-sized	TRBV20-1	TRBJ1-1	CSESSGGEAFF
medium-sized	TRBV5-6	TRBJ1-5	CASSGGADQPQHF
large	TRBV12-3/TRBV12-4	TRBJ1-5	CASSSTDSPRPQHF
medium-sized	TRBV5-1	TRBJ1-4	CASSFGGQGNEKLFF
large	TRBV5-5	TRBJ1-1	CASSLAAHMNTEAFF
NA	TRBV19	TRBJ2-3	CASRGRTSGSGPDTQYF
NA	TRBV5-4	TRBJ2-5	CASSSGTFQETQYF
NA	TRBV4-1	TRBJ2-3	CASSQGGSEDTQYF
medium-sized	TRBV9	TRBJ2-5	CASSLSNREKETQYF
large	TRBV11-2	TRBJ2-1	CASSLPGLAGGSYNEQFF
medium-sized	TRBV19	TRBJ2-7	CASMQGITSYEQYF
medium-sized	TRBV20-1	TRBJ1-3	CSAQGGGISGNTIYF
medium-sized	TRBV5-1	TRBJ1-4	CASSNLDPSGELFF
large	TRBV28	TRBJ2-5	CASSLGQSRETQYF
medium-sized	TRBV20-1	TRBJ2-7	CSARDLLGQGTEQYF
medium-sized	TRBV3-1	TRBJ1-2	CASSRTGRGYTF
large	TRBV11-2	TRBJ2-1	CASSLWESNEQFF
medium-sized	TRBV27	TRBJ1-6	CASSPRQGGIGYNSPLHF
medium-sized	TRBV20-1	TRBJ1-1	CSAEAGVLYTEAFF
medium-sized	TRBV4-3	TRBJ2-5	CASSPRSPQGGETQYF
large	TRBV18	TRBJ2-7	CASSPRRSRPYEQYF
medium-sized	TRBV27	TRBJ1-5	CASSLVFPPTSNQPQHF
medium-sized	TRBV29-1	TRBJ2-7	CSVAGTARYEQYF
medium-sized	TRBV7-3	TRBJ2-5	CASSANPTTLRGKTQYF
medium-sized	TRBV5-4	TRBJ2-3	CASSSRSGTASTDTQYF
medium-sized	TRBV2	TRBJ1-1	CASSEMGDTTNTEAFF
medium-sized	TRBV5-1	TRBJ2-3	CASSFGPSTDTQYF
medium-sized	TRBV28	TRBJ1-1	CASSPGGASNEAFF
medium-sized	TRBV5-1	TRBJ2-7	CASSYDQFEQYF
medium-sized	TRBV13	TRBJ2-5	CASSSRSASGQETQYF
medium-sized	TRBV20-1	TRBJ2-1	CRGGLAGYNEQFF
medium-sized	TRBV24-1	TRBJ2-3	CATSDGGGGTDTQYF
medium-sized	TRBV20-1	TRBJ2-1	CSARIPSDHQLEQFF
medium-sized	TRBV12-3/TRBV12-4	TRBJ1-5	CASSFGGVSNQPQHF
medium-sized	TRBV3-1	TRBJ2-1	CASSRPLGTSGSNEQFF
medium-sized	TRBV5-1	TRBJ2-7	CASSLTPTYEQYF
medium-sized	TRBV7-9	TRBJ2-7	CASSLAGGASNEQYF
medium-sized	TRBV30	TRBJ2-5	CAWSPLADGTQYF
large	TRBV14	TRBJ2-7	CASSRTLTRSYEQYF
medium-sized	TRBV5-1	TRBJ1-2	CASSLYTGAGGYTF
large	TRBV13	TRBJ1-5	CASSQDRGRNQPQHF
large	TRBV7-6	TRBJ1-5	CASSLYRDQPQHF
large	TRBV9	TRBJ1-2	CASSVAGGNYGYTF
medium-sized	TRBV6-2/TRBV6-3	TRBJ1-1	CASSYVRDTEAFF